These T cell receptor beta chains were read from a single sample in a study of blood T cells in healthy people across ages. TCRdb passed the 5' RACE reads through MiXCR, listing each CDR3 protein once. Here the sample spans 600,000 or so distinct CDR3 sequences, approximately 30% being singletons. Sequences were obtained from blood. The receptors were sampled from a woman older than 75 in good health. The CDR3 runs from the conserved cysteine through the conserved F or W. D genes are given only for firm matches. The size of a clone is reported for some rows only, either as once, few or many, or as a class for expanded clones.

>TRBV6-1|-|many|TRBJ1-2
CASSERNYGYTF
TGTGCCAGCAGTGAACGGAACTATGGCTACACCTTC
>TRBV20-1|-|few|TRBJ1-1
CSANPQGNTEAFF
TGCAGTGCTAACCCCCAGGGAAACACTGAAGCTTTCTTT
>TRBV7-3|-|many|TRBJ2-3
CASSYGPKAGTDTQYF
TGTGCCAGCAGCTACGGGCCCAAAGCGGGCACAGATACGCAGTATTTT
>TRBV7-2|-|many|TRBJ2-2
CASSSKWGELFF
TGTGCCAGCAGCTCTAAGTGGGGGGAGCTGTTTTTT
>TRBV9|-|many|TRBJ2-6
CASSARGGTGANVLTF
TGTGCCAGCAGCGCGCGGGGCGGTACTGGGGCCAACGTCCTGACTTTC
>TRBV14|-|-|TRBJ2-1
CASSRRYYNEQFF
TGTGCCAGCAGCCGTAGATACTACAATGAGCAGTTCTTC
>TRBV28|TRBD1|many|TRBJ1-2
CASTTTGDYGYTF
TGTGCCAGCACTACAACAGGGGACTATGGCTACACCTTC
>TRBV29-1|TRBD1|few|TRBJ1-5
CSVDGTGDQPQHF
TGCAGCGTTGATGGGACAGGGGATCAGCCCCAGCATTTT
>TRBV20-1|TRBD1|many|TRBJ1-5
CSARGDSYSNQPQHF
TGCAGTGCTAGAGGGGACAGCTATAGCAATCAGCCCCAGCATTTT
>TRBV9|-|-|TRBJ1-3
CASSASVGDGNTIYF
TGTGCCAGCAGCGCATCAGTGGGTGATGGAAACACCATATATTTT
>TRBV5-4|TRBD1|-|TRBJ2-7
CASTMPGQGIYEQYF
TGTGCCAGCACCATGCCGGGACAGGGGATATACGAGCAGTACTTC
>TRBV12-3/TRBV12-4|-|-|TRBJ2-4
CASSPSVSRDIQYF
TGTGCCAGCAGCCCCAGTGTCTCGAGGGACATTCAGTACTTC
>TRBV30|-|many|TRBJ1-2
CAWSGDHRSGYTF
TGTGCCTGGAGCGGCGACCACAGAAGCGGCTACACCTTC
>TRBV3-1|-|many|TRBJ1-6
CASSQDKSPLHF
TGTGCCAGCAGCCAAGATAAGTCACCCCTCCACTTT
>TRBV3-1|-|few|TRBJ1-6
CASSQDWGISPLHF
TGTGCCAGCAGCCAAGATTGGGGCATCTCACCCCTCCACTTT
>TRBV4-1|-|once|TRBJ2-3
CASSQLLGDTQYF
TGCGCCAGCAGCCAGCTGCTCGGGGATACGCAGTATTTT
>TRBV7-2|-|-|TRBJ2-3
CASSSRGPTYTDTQYF
TGTGCCAGCAGCTCTAGGGGACCAACCTACACAGATACGCAGTATTTT
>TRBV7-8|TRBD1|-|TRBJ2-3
CAGSLGTGWADTQYF
TGTGCCGGCAGCCTCGGGACAGGCTGGGCCGATACCCAGTATTTT
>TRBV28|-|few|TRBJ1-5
CASSRLANQPQHF
TGTGCCAGCAGTCGTTTAGCAAATCAGCCCCAGCATTTT
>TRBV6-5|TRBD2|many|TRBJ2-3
CASSYGTSGGVSTDTQYF
TGTGCCAGCAGTTATGGGACTAGCGGGGGGGTTAGCACAGATACGCAGTATTTT
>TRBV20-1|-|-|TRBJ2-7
CSARDPDKSSYEQYF
TGCAGTGCTAGAGATCCGGACAAGAGCTCCTACGAGCAGTACTTC
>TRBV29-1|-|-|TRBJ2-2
CSVQQRIGELFF
TGCAGCGTCCAACAACGTATAGGGGAGCTGTTTTTT
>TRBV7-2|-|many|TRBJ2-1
CASSLVARGEQFF
TGTGCCAGCAGCTTAGTTGCGAGAGGCGAGCAGTTCTTC
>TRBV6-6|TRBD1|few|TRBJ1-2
CASSWGQGGRGYTF
TGTGCCAGCAGTTGGGGACAGGGGGGTCGGGGCTACACCTTC
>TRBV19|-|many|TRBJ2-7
CASRTTGNDEQYF
TGTGCCAGTAGGACAACAGGGAACGACGAGCAGTACTTC
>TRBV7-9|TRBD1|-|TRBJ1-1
CASSLTGGTGSTEAFF
TGTGCCAGCAGCTTAACCGGCGGGACAGGTTCCACTGAAGCTTTCTTT
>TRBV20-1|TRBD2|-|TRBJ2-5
CSAKSLLAGGKTQYF
TGCAGTGCTAAATCACTCCTAGCGGGGGGGAAGACCCAGTACTTC
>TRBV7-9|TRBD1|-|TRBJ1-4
CASSLAGQGGDKKLFF
TGTGCCAGCAGCTTAGCCGGACAGGGCGGCGATAAAAAACTGTTTTTT
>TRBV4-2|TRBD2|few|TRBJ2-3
CASSQDGGATDTQYF
TGTGCCAGCAGCCAAGACGGGGGGGCCACAGATACGCAGTATTTT